Below are 12 T cell receptor beta chains sequenced from a single sample in a study of cytomegalovirus exposure and HLA in healthy donors. Amplification used 60 Vbeta primers and 13 Jbeta primers. Profiled with immunoSEQ multiplex PCR; TCRdb holds only in-frame clones, not every one. The table has roughly 100,000 clones, around 75% seen once. The sample consisted of PBMCs. The receptors come from a man younger than 45 in good health and CMV-seropositive.

The CDR3 is CASNQLGGMGYEQYF. The CDR3 DNA follows: TGTGCCAGCAACCAACTCGGGGGAATGGGATACGAGCAGTACTTC. V and J are TRBV28 and TRBJ2-7; maybe TRBD2 (6 bases). The CDR3 has 15 amino acids. In germline, CDR1 is MDHEN, CDR2 SYDVKM. V shed 7 bases and J shed 4 bases, with 20 bases lying between them.

The gene calls are TRBV5-1 and TRBJ1-3; perhaps TRBD1 as D (6 bases). CDR3 length equals 13 residues. V shed 7 bases and J shed 0 bases, with 8 bases lying between them. Looked up from germline, CDR1 is SGHRS and CDR2 is YFSETQ. In nucleotides, the CDR3 is TGCGCCAGCTGGGACAACTCTGGAAACACCATATATTTT. Amino acid sequence: CASWDNSGNTIYF.

This clone was found once. The CDR3 is CASSLGARGQETQYF. The CDR3 DNA reads TGTGCCAGCAGCTTAGGGGCCAGGGGGCAAGAGACCCAGTACTTC. The chain employs TRBV11-3 and TRBJ2-5; TRBD1 matches 7 bases. The germline V gene encodes CDR1 SGHNT and CDR2 YENEEA. CDR3 size: 15 residues. V gave up 1 base and J gave up 2 bases; unmatched junction bases: 4. Filled out from reference TRBV11-3 and TRBJ2-5, the complete variable domain reads EAGVVQSPRYKIIEKKQPVAFWCNPISGHNTLYWYLQNLGQGPELLIRYENEEAVDDSQLPKDRFSAERLKGVDSTLKIQPAELGDSAVYLCASSLGARGQETQYFGPGTRLLVL.

The rearrangement links TRBV7-2 to TRBJ1-2, with TRBD1 identical over 7 bases. Germline V lookup: CDR1 SGHTA, CDR2 FQGNSA. J was trimmed by 3 bases and V by 6 bases; bases with no gene match: 4. CDR3 length: 13 amino acids. The CDR3 DNA follows: TGTGCCAGCAGGAGGGGGCCGGACTATGGCTACACCTTC. Translating it yields CASRRGPDYGYTF.

The DNA of the CDR3 is TGTGCCAGCAGTGACAGGGACAATCAGCCCCAGCATTTT. It codes for CASSDRDNQPQHF. The rearrangement uses TRBV6-1 and TRBJ1-5; TRBD1 might be the D (5 bases). The CDR3 has 13 amino acids. Trimming removed 3 bases at V and 3 bases at J, with 6 bases between. Germline CDR1 and CDR2: MNHNS and SASEGT.

This clone was found a few times. The chain employs TRBV11-2 and TRBJ2-5; 14 bases align to TRBD2. The CDR3 runs 17 residues. Trimming removed 5 bases from V and 5 bases from J; junction bases left unmatched: 10. Germline V lookup: CDR1 SGHAT, CDR2 FQNNGV. CDR3 protein: CASSPAPTSGGAETQYF. In nucleotides, the CDR3 is TGTGCCAGCAGCCCAGCTCCGACTAGCGGGGGGGCGGAGACCCAGTACTTC.

The chain links TRBV5-1 to TRBJ2-1, with 9 bases that match TRBD2. The V gene's germline CDR1 is SGHRS and CDR2 YFSETQ. The CDR3 length is 14 residues. The junction had 2 bases not matched to a gene; V was cut back by 0 bases and J by 7 bases. In DNA form, the CDR3 reads TGCGCCAGCAGCTTGGTTAGCGGGAGTAATGAGCAGTTCTTC. Amino acids: CASSLVSGSNEQFF.

This clone has more than one count but fewer than ten. V gene TRBV5-4 combines with J gene TRBJ1-2; 9 nucleotides align to TRBD1. The CDR3 covers 11 residues. V shed 4 bases, J shed 12 bases, and the junction held 4 bases outside the gene matches. CDR1 SGHNT and CDR2 YYREEE come from the germline V gene (reference sequence). CDR3 nucleotides: TGTGCCAGCAGCAGGGACAGGGTACACACCTTC. Encoded protein: CASSRDRVHTF. The full variable domain, with the rest looked up from reference TRBV5-4 and TRBJ1-2, is ETGVTQSPTHLIKTRGQQVTLRCSSQSGHNTVSWYQQALGQGPQFIFQYYREEENGRGNFPPRFSGLQFPNYSSELNVNALELDDSALYLCASSRDRVHTFGSGTRLTVV.

A single count supports this clone. This rearrangement joins TRBV6-5 to TRBJ2-5; 7 bases match TRBD1. The J call could be wrong; TRBJ2-7 is a better fit for the DNA end. The CDR3 runs to 15 residues. CDR1 is MNHEY and CDR2 is SVGAGI in the germline V gene. The DNA of the CDR3 is TGTGCCAGCAGTTACATATACAGGGGACGCTACGAGCAGTACTTC. Translated: CASSYIYRGRYEQYF.

This chain links TRBV5-1 with TRBJ2-5; D gene ambiguous. This CDR3 is 16 amino acids long. V was pared by 0 bases and J by 2 bases, with 14 bases between. Germline CDR1 SGHRS, CDR2 YFSETQ. CDR3 protein: CASSLARGYQQETQYF. CDR3 DNA: TGCGCCAGCAGCTTGGCCAGAGGTTACCAACAAGAGACCCAGTACTTC.

This clone has only one observation. The V and J genes are TRBV19 and TRBJ1-1; the D gene is possibly TRBD1 (6 bases). The length of the CDR3 is 14 residues. Between the trimmed V and J ends, which lost 5 bases and 1 base, there was a span of 11 bases. Germline V gene data show CDR1 as LNHDA and CDR2 as SQIVND (reference sequence). The CDR3 sequence is CASSSRQANTEAFF. The CDR3 bases are TGTGCCAGTAGTTCCCGACAGGCGAACACTGAAGCTTTCTTT. Based on the CDR3 plus reference TRBV19 and TRBJ1-1, the full variable domain is DGGITQSPKYLFRKEGQNVTLSCEQNLNHDAMYWYRQDPGQGLRLIYYSQIVNDFQKGDIAEGYSVSREKKESFPLTVTSAQKNPTAFYLCASSSRQANTEAFFGQGTRLTVV.

The V gene is TRBV15, the J gene TRBJ1-4; D is undetermined. Germline CDR1 is LNHNV and CDR2 is YYDKDF (reference sequence). Trimming removed 0 bases from V and 5 bases from J, with 4 bases in between. The CDR3 consists of 13 residues. DNA for the CDR3: TGTGCCACCAGCAGAGACTCGAATGAAAAACTGTTTTTT. Protein sequence: CATSRDSNEKLFF.